This paragraph covers one TCR beta chain sequence. The PCR used 60 V beta and 13 J beta primers. Libraries were prepared by immunoSEQ multiplex PCR; TCRdb keeps only in-frame clonotypes and omits some of them. Among under 130,000 clones listed, roughly 76% were seen once. The entry originates in a study of glioma-infiltrating T cells after dendritic cell vaccination. J lost 6 bases, V lost 4 bases, and 2 bases had no gene match. Germline-derived CDR1 and CDR2 are LGHNA and YNFKEQ. CDR3 size: 12 residues. The clonotype was recovered from a human donor with glioblastoma. The source was blood, collected before dendritic cell vaccination. The chain is built from TRBV4-2 and TRBJ2-7; TRBD1 agrees at 8 bases. CDR3 in DNA: TGTGCCAGCAGCCTAGACAGGGGCGAGCAGTACTTC. It yields the protein CASSLDRGEQYF.